This T cell receptor (beta chain) was profiled in a study of technical replicates of blood from four donors. Profiling relied on immunoSEQ multiplex PCR, and the TCRdb table lists in-frame clones only, not all of them. Among around 49,000 clones listed, more than 95% were seen once. Germline lookup yields CDR1 LGHNA and CDR2 YNFKEQ. The ends lost 4 bases at V and 4 bases at J; junction bases unmatched: 7. The CDR3 extends over 16 amino acids. V and J are TRBV4-2 and TRBJ2-7; TRBD2 matches 13 bases. The TCR comes from a human donor in good health. The sequencing input was T cells isolated from PBMCs. Here the CDR3 DNA reads TGTGCCAGCAGCCGAACGGGACTAGCGGGGTTGTACGAGCAGTACTTC. Its protein product is CASSRTGLAGLYEQYF.